The 21 T cell receptor beta chains presented below share a single source sample, sequenced in a study of shared clonotypes between healthy human individuals (dated by TCRdb to 2018 to 2021). Libraries were constructed by the immunoSEQ multiplex PCR assay. TCRdb holds this immuneACCESS table with in-frame rearrangements only. Some clones are missing; in checked studies, unresolved V genes explain under half, and the rest has no known cause. Present in this sample are hundreds of thousands of clones, 70% to 80% of which were seen just once. The ten largest clones add up to about 13% of the sample. Sequencing used PBMCs. Receptor source: a woman aged 40 to 55 in good health. Some clones in this sample may be carry-over from other donors' samples.

The chain employs TRBV18 and TRBJ2-2, with 9 bases fitting TRBD1. This CDR3 region has 15 residues. J lost 6 bases, V lost 3 bases, and 5 bases had no gene match. The V gene's germline CDR1 is KGHSH and CDR2 LQKENI. CDR3: CASSPTGQGAGELFF. CDR3 coding DNA: TGTGCCAGCTCACCTACGGGACAGGGAGCCGGGGAGCTGTTTTTT. The entire variable domain, with the rest obtained from reference TRBV18 and TRBJ2-2, is as follows: NAGVMQNPRHLVRRRGQEARLRCSPMKGHSHVYWYRQLPEEGLKFMVYLQKENIIDESGMPKERFSAEFPKEGPSILRIQQVVRGDSAAYFCASSPTGQGAGELFFGEGSRLTVL.

The V gene is TRBV29-1, the J gene TRBJ2-1; a possible D gene is TRBD2 (5 bases). The V gene lost 6 bases and the J gene lost 4 bases, with 16 bases spanning the gap. The germline V gene has CDR1 SQVTM and CDR2 ANQGSEA. This CDR3 contains 14 residues. Written as DNA, the CDR3 is TGCAGCGTCCCGAATAGCGCCGATTACAATGAGCAGTTCTTC. Its translation: CSVPNSADYNEQFF.

This clone was detected once. The chain is built from TRBV15 and TRBJ2-5; D perhaps matches TRBD1 (6 bases). This CDR3 is 14 amino acids long. V dropped 1 base and J dropped 5 bases, with 11 bases sitting between them. Germline V gene data show CDR1 as LNHNV and CDR2 as YYDKDF (reference sequence). As DNA, the CDR3 is TGTGCCACCAGCAGAGTGGGGGCGTCGGAGACCCAGTACTTC. It codes for CATSRVGASETQYF.

The V and J genes are TRBV4-3 and TRBJ2-7, with 9 bases fitting TRBD2. Germline V CDR1 and CDR2: LGHNA, YSLEER. This CDR3 spans 14 amino acids. The J segment lost 6 bases and the V segment lost 1 base, leaving 4 bases of the junction unmatched. In nucleotides, the CDR3 is TGCGCCAGCAGCCAAGGACTAGCGGAAATCGAGCAGTACTTC. Translating gives CASSQGLAEIEQYF.

The chain couples TRBV10-3 to TRBJ2-2; D not certain. Germline lookup yields CDR1 ENHRY and CDR2 SYGVKD. V was cut by 2 bases and J by 7 bases, with 5 bases left in between. The CDR3 has 12 amino acids. The CDR3 DNA sequence: TGTGCCATCAGTGAGCGTCACGGGGAGCTGTTTTTT. This translates into CAISERHGELFF.

The sample holds one count of this clone. The gene calls are TRBV10-3 and TRBJ2-2; the D gene is possibly TRBD2 (6 bases). The CDR3 has 14 residues. The germline V gene has CDR1 ENHRY and CDR2 SYGVKD. V lost 3 bases, J lost 4 bases, and 9 bases lay in between. The CDR3 DNA is TGTGCCATCAGTGACAGGAGGGGCACCGGGGAGCTGTTTTTT. Amino acids: CAISDRRGTGELFF.

This clone occurred a few times. The CDR3 reads CATSRGDEKLFF. As DNA, the CDR3 is TGTGCCACCAGCAGGGGGGATGAAAAACTGTTTTTT. J is TRBJ1-4 and V is TRBV15; a possible D gene is TRBD1 (5 bases). V lost 3 bases and J lost 6, with 5 bases in between. Germline-derived CDR1 and CDR2 are LNHNV and YYDKDF (reference sequence). The CDR3 is made up of 12 amino acids.

The chain combines TRBV15 with TRBJ2-1; D unclear. The CDR3 runs to 14 residues. Trimming removed 0 bases at V and 4 bases at J, with 7 bases between. The germline gives CDR1 LNHNV, CDR2 YYDKDF (reference sequence). The chain's CDR3 is CATSRDRGYNEQFF. In DNA, the CDR3 is TGTGCCACCAGCAGAGATCGCGGTTACAATGAGCAGTTCTTC.

This sequence joins TRBV29-1 and TRBJ2-2, with 9 bases identical to TRBD2. J gave up 5 bases and V 4 bases, and 8 bases lay outside the gene matches. Germline CDR1 SQVTM, CDR2 ANQGSEA. The length of the CDR3 is 15 residues. This chain's CDR3 is CSVGSTSGPTGELFF. The CDR3 region has the DNA TGCAGCGTTGGGTCAACTAGCGGGCCAACCGGGGAGCTGTTTTTT.

The V and J genes are TRBV19 and TRBJ1-1; 9 positions agree with TRBD1. Germline loops: CDR1 LNHDA, CDR2 SQIVND (reference sequence). The CDR3 loop spans 14 amino acids. V shed 4 bases, J shed 6 bases, and the junction held 6 bases outside the gene matches. The CDR3 bases are TGTGCCAGTAGTAGGGACAGGGAGGGCTCTGAAGCTTTCTTT. This translates into CASSRDREGSEAFF.

This clone occurred once. This chain joins TRBV6-6 and TRBJ2-2, with 7 bases that match TRBD1. Germline-derived CDR1 and CDR2 are MNHNY and SVGAGI (reference sequence). V shed 7 bases and J 4 bases; nucleotides not matched to a gene: 6. This CDR3 contains 14 residues. As DNA, the CDR3 is TGTGCCAGCATGAGACAGGGCGGCACCGGGGAGCTGTTTTTT. This sequence encodes CASMRQGGTGELFF.

The chain has TRBV15 and TRBJ2-3, with TRBD2 matching 8 bases. The trim removed 6 bases at V and 2 bases at J, leaving 4 bases unmatched. This CDR3 is 14 amino acids long. Per the germline V gene, CDR1 is LNHNV and CDR2 is YYDKDF (reference sequence). CDR3 DNA: TGTGCCACCAGACTTAGCGGGACCACAGATACGCAGTATTTT. Encoded protein: CATRLSGTTDTQYF.

Comment on this clone: One end of the junction varies from germline; a read error may be responsible. The chain combines TRBV7-7 with TRBJ2-1; no clear D. The CDR3 is 13 residues long. Germline CDR1 SSHAT, CDR2 FNYEAQ (reference sequence). CDR3 bases: TGTGCTAGCAGCTTGGGCCCCTACAATGAGCAGTTCTTC. Encoded protein: CASSLGPYNEQFF. Complete variable domain (other parts from reference TRBV7-7 and TRBJ2-1): GAGVSQSPRYKVTKRGQDVTLRCDPISSHATLYWYQQALGQGPEFLTYFNYEAQPDKSGLPSDRFSAERPEGSISTLTIQRTEQRDSAMYRCASSLGPYNEQFFGPGTRLTVL.

Here the CDR3 DNA reads TGCAGCGTTTCCGGGACTTCGAACACCGGGGAGCTGTTTTTT. Its protein product is CSVSGTSNTGELFF. The chain joins TRBV29-1 to TRBJ2-2; TRBD2 is a possible D gene (6 bases). V gave up 5 bases and J gave up 0 bases, with 10 bases separating them. This CDR3 comprises 14 residues. From germline, CDR1 is SQVTM and CDR2 ANQGSEA.

The CDR3 bases are TGTGCCAGCAGCTTGGCCCTTCAACTAGGCTACGAGCAGTACTTC. Translated, it gives CASSLALQLGYEQYF. The J gene is TRBJ2-7, the V gene TRBV5-4, with a possible D match to TRBD2 (5 bases). Trimming took off 0 bases at V and 3 bases at J, with 13 bases between the two ends. The CDR3 has 15 amino acids. Germline lookup yields CDR1 SGHNT and CDR2 YYREEE (reference sequence).

This chain links TRBV5-1 with TRBJ2-7, with D possibly being TRBD1 (5 bases). Germline lookup yields CDR1 SGHRS and CDR2 YFSETQ. V lost 4 bases and J lost 6, with 11 bases in between. CDR3 size: 12 residues. CDR3 in DNA: TGCGCCAGCAGCACCACAGGTGCCGAGCAGTACTTC. Its protein product is CASSTTGAEQYF. Variable domain in full (rest from reference TRBV5-1 and TRBJ2-7): KAGVTQTPRYLIKTRGQQVTLSCSPISGHRSVSWYQQTPGQGLQFLFEYFSETQRNKGNFPGRFSGRQFSNSRSEMNVSTLELGDSALYLCASSTTGAEQYFGPGTRLTVT.

A note on this clone: The junction differs from germline at one of its ends, possibly a read error. V is TRBV30 and J is TRBJ1-1; 7 bases are shared with TRBD1. Germline CDR1 and CDR2: GTSNPN and SVGIG (reference sequence). The CDR3 totals 13 residues. The CDR3 bases are TGTGCCCGGAGCGACAGGGTCTACACTGAAGCTTTCTTT. It is translated as CARSDRVYTEAFF.

In its sample, this clone was seen once. The same CDR3 arises from other DNA sequences in this sample as well. J is TRBJ1-3 and V is TRBV15; 10 bases line up with TRBD1. CDR3 length: 15 residues. Germline V gene data show CDR1 as LNHNV and CDR2 as YYDKDF (reference sequence). V trimming: 4 bases; J trimming: 4 bases; junction bases outside the gene matches: 4. DNA of the CDR3: TGTGCCACCAGCAATGACAGGGGGCCCGGAAACACCATATATTTT. Residues: CATSNDRGPGNTIYF.

This clone was detected ten times or more. The rearrangement joins TRBV18 to TRBJ2-5; 9 nucleotides align to TRBD2. J lost 3 bases, V lost 6 bases, and 5 bases had no gene match. CDR3 size: 14 residues. CDR1 KGHSH and CDR2 LQKENI come from the germline V gene. This CDR3 is CASSSGSPEETQYF. In nucleotides, the CDR3 is TGTGCCAGCTCTAGCGGGAGCCCTGAAGAGACCCAGTACTTC.

This chain links TRBV2 with TRBJ2-2, with D unresolved. The germline gives CDR1 SNHLY, CDR2 FYNNEI. The CDR3 extends over 15 amino acids. V lost 5 bases and J lost 0, with 10 bases in between. CDR3 sequence (DNA): TGTGCCAGCAGTAATCCAGGAGCGAACACCGGGGAGCTGTTTTTT. It encodes CASSNPGANTGELFF.

The chain combines TRBV27 with TRBJ2-7; 10 positions match TRBD2. The junction had 6 bases not matched to a gene; V was cut back by 4 bases and J by 0 bases. Germline-derived CDR1 and CDR2 are MNHEY and SMNVEV (reference sequence). CDR3 length: 16 amino acids. The CDR3 loop reads CASSSRLAGVSYEQYF. The CDR3 region has the DNA TGTGCCAGCAGTTCCCGACTAGCGGGTGTCTCCTACGAGCAGTACTTC.